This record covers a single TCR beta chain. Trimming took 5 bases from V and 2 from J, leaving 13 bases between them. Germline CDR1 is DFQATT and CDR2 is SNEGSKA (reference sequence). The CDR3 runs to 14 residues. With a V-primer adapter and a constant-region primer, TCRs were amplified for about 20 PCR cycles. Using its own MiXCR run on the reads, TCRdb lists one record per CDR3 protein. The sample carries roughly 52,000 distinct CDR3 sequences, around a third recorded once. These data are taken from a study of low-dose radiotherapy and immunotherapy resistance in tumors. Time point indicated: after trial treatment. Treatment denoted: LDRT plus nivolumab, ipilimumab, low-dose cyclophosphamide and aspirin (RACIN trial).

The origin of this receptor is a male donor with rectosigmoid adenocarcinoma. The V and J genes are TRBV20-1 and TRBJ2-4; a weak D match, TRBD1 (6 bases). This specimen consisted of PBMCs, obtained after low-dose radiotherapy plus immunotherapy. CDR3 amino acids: CSAQLQGTKNIQYF. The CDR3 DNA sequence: TGCAGTGCTCAACTACAGGGAACCAAAAACATTCAGTACTTC.